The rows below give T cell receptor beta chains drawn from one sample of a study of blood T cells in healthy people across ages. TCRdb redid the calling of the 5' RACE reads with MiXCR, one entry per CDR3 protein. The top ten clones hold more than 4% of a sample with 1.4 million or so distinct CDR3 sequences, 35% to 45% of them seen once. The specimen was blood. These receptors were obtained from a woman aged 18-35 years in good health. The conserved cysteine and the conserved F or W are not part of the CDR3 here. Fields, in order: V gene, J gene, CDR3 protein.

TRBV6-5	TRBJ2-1	ASSYPGGRKEQF
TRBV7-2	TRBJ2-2	ASSLTRGATGELF
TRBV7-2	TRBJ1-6	ASRTDSYNSPLH
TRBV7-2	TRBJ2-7	ASSLAATGSYEQY
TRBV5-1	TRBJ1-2	ASSLAGFDYGYT
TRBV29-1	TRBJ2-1	SAPQETYNEQF
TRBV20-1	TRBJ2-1	SARDRVAGTNEQF
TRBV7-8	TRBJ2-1	ASSLQALAAHNEQF
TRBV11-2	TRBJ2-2	ASSHGQANTGELF
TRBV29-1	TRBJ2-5	SVEDMVAGGPETQY
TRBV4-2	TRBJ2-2	ASSQVAGIRNTGELF
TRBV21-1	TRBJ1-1	ASSKAHEGRGTEAF
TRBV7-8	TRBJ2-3	ASSLYRSTETQY
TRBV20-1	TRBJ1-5	SAAGMDQPRH
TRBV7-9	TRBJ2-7	ASSPVRGTEYYEQY
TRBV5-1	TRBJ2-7	ASSLGTGLLSYEQY
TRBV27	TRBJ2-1	ASWRSYNEQF
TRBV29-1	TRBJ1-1	SVGMRQGNTEAF
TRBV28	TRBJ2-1	ASSLFLLAGGPYNEQF
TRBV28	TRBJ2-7	ASIKTGAYEQY
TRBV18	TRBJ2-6	ASSPRAGANVLT
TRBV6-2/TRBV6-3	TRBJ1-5	ASSRGWRTDSNQPQH
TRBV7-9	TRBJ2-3	ASRSEGGSTDTQY
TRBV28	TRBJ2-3	ASVSRGGGEHTQY
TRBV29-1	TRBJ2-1	SVEDSEQGAWEQF
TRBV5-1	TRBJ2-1	ASSLGAGDGGEQF
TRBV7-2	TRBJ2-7	ASSLGSGGAGGEQY
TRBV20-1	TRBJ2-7	SAVRGAYEQY
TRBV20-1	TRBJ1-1	SARDGGSVWGFDTEAF
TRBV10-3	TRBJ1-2	AISEPSGVSYGYT
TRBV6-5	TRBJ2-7	ASSYNVRTSREQY
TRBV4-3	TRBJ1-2	ASSQGDRGRRGYT
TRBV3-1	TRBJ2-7	ASSWGLAGGYNEQY
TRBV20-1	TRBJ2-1	SARVSGRVNEQF
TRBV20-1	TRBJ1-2	SARAGAWGYT
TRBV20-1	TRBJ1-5	SAYKAGQGHYSNQPQH
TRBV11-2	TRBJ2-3	ASSFVAGVTDTQY
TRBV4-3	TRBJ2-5	ASSQDRYRASGSATQY
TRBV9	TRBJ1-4	ASSVTPVGNEKLF
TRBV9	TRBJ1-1	ASSVVRGGNTEAF
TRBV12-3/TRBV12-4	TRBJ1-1	ASSLGGDATEAF
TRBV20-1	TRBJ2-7	SARRGRHNEQY
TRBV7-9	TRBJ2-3	ASSRSGGRLGDTQY
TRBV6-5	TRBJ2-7	ASRINRNSYEQY
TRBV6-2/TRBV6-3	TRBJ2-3	ASSASRGIRDTDTQY
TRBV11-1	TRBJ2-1	ASSPYRGGSSGDPNEQF
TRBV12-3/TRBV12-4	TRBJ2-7	ASSFIERYNEQY
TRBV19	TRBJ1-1	ASSTWTRNTEAF
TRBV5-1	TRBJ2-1	ASSLGVGGTYNEQF
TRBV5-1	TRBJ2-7	ASSLVGQAPYEQY
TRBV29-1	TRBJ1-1	SASQGVRAEAF
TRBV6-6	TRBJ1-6	ASSYAQGSSYNSPLH
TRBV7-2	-	ASSLGWASNEQY